Following are 18 T cell receptor beta chains from one sample sequenced in a study of T cell repertoires in cytomegalovirus infection. TCRdb passed the reads through MiXCR, listing each CDR3 protein once. The repertoire holds 490,000 or so distinct CDR3 sequences, with roughly 10% as singletons. The specimen sequenced was PBMCs. These receptors were collected from a human donor in good health (CMV status not recorded). Some clones in this sample may be carry-over from other donors' samples.

Of note for this clonotype: This may be a read error, as it is one base from a much larger clone. Because the CDR3 is missing its conserved closing phenylalanine or tryptophan, this is likely a read error. The chain employs TRBV12-5 and TRBJ2-7; weak D call: TRBD1 (6 bases). Trimming took off 6 bases at V and 3 bases at J, with 18 bases between the two ends. There are 15 residues in the CDR3. Per the germline V gene, CDR1 is LGHNT and CDR2 is FRNRAP. The CDR3 spells CASGQRQAAFYEQYL. The CDR3 DNA sequence: TGTGCTAGTGGACAACGACAGGCCGCATTCTACGAGCAGTACCTC.

This rearrangement joins TRBV7-9 to TRBJ1-5, with a tentative D call TRBD1 (6 bases). The CDR3 contains 16 residues. Germline loops: CDR1 SEHNR, CDR2 FQNEAQ (reference sequence). Trimming cost V 4 bases and J 0 bases, with 13 bases left between them. The CDR3 DNA sequence: TGTGCCAGCAGCTCGACAGGTCAATATAGCAATCAGCCCCAGCATTTT. Residues: CASSSTGQYSNQPQHF.

This clonotype was observed at least ten times. The chain joins TRBV20-1 to TRBJ1-4; 11 positions agree with TRBD1. V dropped 2 bases and J dropped 8; count of bases not matched to a gene: 13. This CDR3 has 17 amino acids. The germline CDR1 and CDR2 sequences are DFQATT and SNEGSKA (reference sequence). The DNA for the CDR3 is TGCAGTGCTAGACCTACGGACAGGGGGCTCGAGAGAGAAAAACTGTTTTTT. Translating gives CSARPTDRGLEREKLFF.

This clonotype was seen many times. The DNA for the CDR3 is TGTGCCATCAAACCCCGGGGGAACACTGAAGCTTTCTTT. Protein: CAIKPRGNTEAFF. The chain is built from TRBV12-3 or TRBV12-4 and TRBJ1-1; D unclear. V was clipped by 10 bases and J by 1 base, with 13 bases between them. The CDR3 runs 13 residues.

This clonotype was seen a handful of times. The V call is TRBV13, the J call TRBJ2-5, with 8 bases lining up with TRBD2. The V gene's germline CDR1 is PRHDT and CDR2 FYEKMQ (reference sequence). The CDR3 sequence is 16 residues long. With 4 bases clipped from V and 4 bases from J, the junction kept 11 bases outside the gene matches. CDR3 coding DNA: TGTGCCAGCAGCTCCCGCCGGGAGGGCCTCGGAGAGACCCAGTACTTC. Amino acids: CASSSRREGLGETQYF.

This clonotype was seen many times. The rearrangement uses TRBV2 and TRBJ2-2; D may be TRBD1 (5 bases). Germline-derived CDR1 and CDR2 are SNHLY and FYNNEI. This CDR3 is 15 amino acids long. Trimming took 5 bases from V and 5 from J, leaving 15 bases between them. The CDR3 region is CASSRYQGRTGELFF. CDR3 DNA: TGTGCCAGCAGTCGGTACCAGGGAAGAACCGGGGAGCTGTTTTTT.

The chain links TRBV5-5 to TRBJ2-3, with 9 nucleotides matching TRBD1. There are 13 residues in the CDR3. Looked up from germline, CDR1 is SGHKS and CDR2 is YYEKEE (reference sequence). The junction had 1 base not matched to a gene; V was cut back by 2 bases and J by 6 bases. In nucleotides, the CDR3 is TGTGCCAGCAGCTTCGGGACAGGGGATACGCAGTATTTT. It codes for CASSFGTGDTQYF.

Written as DNA, the CDR3 is TGTGCCAGCAGTTACTCGAGGGGGTTCAATGAGCAGTTCTTC. Amino acids: CASSYSRGFNEQFF. The gene calls are TRBV6-2 or TRBV6-3 and TRBJ2-1; a weak D match, TRBD1 (6 bases). Germline lookup yields CDR1 MNHEY and CDR2 SVGEGT. The CDR3 totals 14 residues. V lost 0 bases to trimming and J lost 6 bases, with 9 bases between them.

The table lists this clonotype with many counts. The chain combines TRBV12-5 with TRBJ2-3; 9 bases are a match to TRBD1. CDR1 and CDR2 (germline): LGHNT, FRNRAP. V lost 3 bases and J lost 4; bases outside the gene matches: 5. The CDR3 sequence is 15 residues long. The CDR3 protein is CASGLGQGSADTQYF. CDR3 sequence (DNA): TGTGCTAGTGGTTTAGGACAGGGGAGCGCAGATACGCAGTATTTT.

This chain links TRBV3-1 with TRBJ1-1; D is possibly TRBD1 (5 bases). In germline, CDR1 is LGHDT, CDR2 YNNKEL (reference sequence). Trimming took off 3 bases at V and 0 bases at J, with 11 bases between the two ends. This CDR3 region has 15 residues. CDR3 in amino acids: CASSHTGTMNTEAFF. The CDR3 bases are TGTGCCAGCAGCCATACGGGGACCATGAACACTGAAGCTTTCTTT.

This clonotype was seen more than once but under ten times. This chain joins TRBV24-1 and TRBJ2-5; the match to TRBD1 covers 7 bases. Unmatched junction bases numbered 12, after V lost 4 bases and J lost 5 bases. This CDR3 contains 16 residues. The germline V gene encodes CDR1 KGHDR and CDR2 SFDVKD. The CDR3 DNA sequence: TGTGCCACCAGTGACCCCGCTGGGGACAGAGGGGAGACCCAGTACTTC. This gives the protein CATSDPAGDRGETQYF.

This clonotype was seen repeatedly, ten times or more. This chain's CDR3 is CASSLDQGNTEAFF. For the CDR3, the DNA is TGTGCCAGCAGCTTGGATCAGGGGAACACTGAAGCTTTCTTT. The chain employs TRBV5-4 and TRBJ1-1, with TRBD1 as a possible D gene (5 bases). The CDR3 has 14 amino acids. The V and J ends lost 0 bases and 1 base respectively, with 7 bases between them. Per the germline V gene, CDR1 is SGHNT and CDR2 is YYREEE (reference sequence). The whole variable domain, filled in from reference TRBV5-4 and TRBJ1-1, reads ETGVTQSPTHLIKTRGQQVTLRCSSQSGHNTVSWYQQALGQGPQFIFQYYREEENGRGNFPPRFSGLQFPNYSSELNVNALELDDSALYLCASSLDQGNTEAFFGQGTRLTVV.

Ten or more counts support this clonotype. This sequence joins TRBV14 and TRBJ1-3; D not resolved. Trimming took 2 bases from V and 0 from J, leaving 14 bases between them. The CDR3 length is 17 residues. Germline V CDR1 and CDR2: SGHDN, FVKESK. The CDR3 region has the DNA TGTGCCAGCAGCCAATACAGTTATCTTTCCTCTGGAAACACCATATATTTT. Protein: CASSQYSYLSSGNTIYF.

The chain has TRBV9 and TRBJ1-5, with D unclear. The CDR3 loop spans 15 amino acids. V lost 0 bases and J lost 4, with 11 bases in between. Germline lookup yields CDR1 SGDLS and CDR2 YYNGEE. The CDR3 DNA reads TGTGCCAGCAGCGTAGGGAGTAGCCGAAATCAGCCCCAGCATTTT. This gives the protein CASSVGSSRNQPQHF.

There are a few counts of this clonotype. V usage is TRBV6-2 or TRBV6-3 and J usage is TRBJ2-2; no clear D gene. The length of the CDR3 is 14 residues. The V gene lost 10 bases and the J gene lost 3 bases, with 15 bases spanning the gap. Germline CDR1 MNHEY, CDR2 SVGEGT. The CDR3 reads CATNTWAYTGELFF. CDR3 nucleotides: TGTGCCACCAATACCTGGGCGTACACCGGGGAGCTGTTTTTT.

This clonotype was detected only a few times. The J gene is TRBJ1-1, the V gene TRBV20-1; 7 nucleotides match TRBD1. Germline CDR1 DFQATT, CDR2 SNEGSKA (reference sequence). The junction had 5 bases not matched to a gene; V was cut back by 3 bases and J by 7 bases. The CDR3 consists of 12 residues. The chain's CDR3 is CSASQQGLEAFF. The CDR3 region has the DNA TGCAGTGCTAGTCAACAGGGGCTTGAAGCTTTCTTT.

This clonotype has a single count. This chain joins TRBV28 and TRBJ2-7; D could derive from TRBD1 or TRBD2 (5 bases each). Per the germline V gene, CDR1 is MDHEN and CDR2 is SYDVKM. The CDR3 runs 15 residues. V lost 5 bases, J lost 1 base, and 15 bases lay in between. The CDR3 DNA follows: TGTGCCAGCAGTAGGGGACCAGGGCTTTCCTACGAGCAGTACTTC. This gives the protein CASSRGPGLSYEQYF.

The chain joins TRBV20-1 to TRBJ1-6; D remains ambiguous. This CDR3 is built from 15 residues. Germline V gene sequence: CDR1 DFQATT, CDR2 SNEGSKA (reference sequence). V gave up 3 bases and J gave up 2 bases, with 11 bases separating them. CDR3 nucleotides: TGCAGTGCTAGGGGTCCAGTCACCTATAATTCACCCCTCCACTTT. Protein: CSARGPVTYNSPLHF.